This is a list of T cell receptor beta chains from one sample in a study of T-cell reconstitution after alpha-beta-depleted transplantation in children. MiXCR was run by TCRdb on the PCR reads, yielding one entry per CDR3 protein. The data show 500,000 to 600,000 distinct CDR3 sequences, around a third seen once. Sequences were derived from PBMCs from the stem cell graft donor, sampled from the stem cell graft. The receptors were sampled from a human donor who donated a stem cell graft to a child with aplastic anemia. Each CDR3 is given without its conserved first and last residue. A D gene is named only where the DNA matches it firmly.

>TRBJ2-2|TRBV5-1|TRBD2
ASSSLGTSGTGELF
>TRBJ2-2|TRBV12-3/TRBV12-4|TRBD2
ASYHRTSGRPGELF
>TRBJ2-5|TRBV6-1|TRBD2
ASSGWGGETQY
>TRBJ1-1|TRBV7-2|.
ASSLVIWGSEAF
>TRBJ2-1|TRBV7-2|.
ASSLATGTGTYNEQF
>TRBJ2-3|TRBV27|.
ASSLHLASYADTQY
>TRBJ2-5|TRBV6-2/TRBV6-3|TRBD1
ASSSGTGSQETQY
>TRBJ2-1|TRBV5-5|.
ASSLLESSYNEQF
>TRBJ2-3|TRBV5-1|TRBD1
ASSSLTGSTDTQY
>TRBJ1-1|TRBV24-1|.
ATSDSVETTEAF
>TRBJ1-2|TRBV30|TRBD1
AGQQGAAQGYT
>TRBJ2-2|TRBV7-2|.
ASSSSLMGPGELF
>TRBJ2-1|TRBV29-1|TRBD1
SVEGTGGYEQF
>TRBJ1-2|TRBV18|TRBD1
ASSLTRPGTGTNYGYT
>TRBJ2-7|TRBV20-1|TRBD2
SARGQSGREVYEQY
>TRBJ2-2|TRBV5-1|.
ASSFPGNTGELF
>TRBJ2-4|TRBV5-1|TRBD2
ASSYSPGRRDIQY
>TRBJ1-5|TRBV9|.
ASSPRGGGGQPQH
>TRBJ2-6|TRBV6-1|.
ASTRGAGANVLT
>TRBJ2-1|TRBV4-1|.
ASSQGASSSYNEQF
>TRBJ1-1|TRBV6-1|.
ASSEVGRIEAF
>TRBJ2-3|TRBV5-1|.
ASSSSAGVTDTQY
>TRBJ2-2|TRBV7-3|TRBD2
ASSPAGPTGELF
>TRBJ2-1|TRBV20-1|TRBD2
SAFLAGVYNEQF
>TRBJ1-2|TRBV30|TRBD1
AWSRVGQGRGGYT
>TRBJ2-2|TRBV15|TRBD2
ATSARERSTGELF
>TRBJ1-5|TRBV7-3|.
ASSRGSNQPQH
>TRBJ1-4|TRBV10-3|TRBD1
AIRGTARDEKLF
>TRBJ2-5|TRBV7-9|TRBD1
ASVAGQGQETQY
>TRBJ2-2|TRBV7-9|.
ASLGRGRRELF
>TRBJ1-2|TRBV5-1|TRBD1
ASSSTGGYGYT
>TRBJ1-6|TRBV18|.
ASSPLDSNSPLH
>TRBJ2-5|TRBV20-1|TRBD2
SAAGLAGVAETQY
>TRBJ2-3|TRBV9|.
ASSPQTGLSTDTQY
>TRBJ2-2|TRBV12-3/TRBV12-4|.
ASSRDRNTGELF
>TRBJ2-6|TRBV30|.
AWIAAGRSGANVLT
>TRBJ2-1|TRBV24-1|TRBD1
ATSEGGTGGSNEQF
>TRBJ2-3|TRBV11-1|.
ASSLAVVSGTPQRTDTQY
>TRBJ2-1|TRBV7-2|.
ASSPRMQGNNEQF
>TRBJ1-2|TRBV7-2|.
ASSQRLDYGYT
>TRBJ2-3|TRBV7-2|TRBD1
ASSLAGRQGSTDTQY
>TRBJ1-1|TRBV20-1|TRBD1
SAGTGSTEAF
>TRBJ2-1|TRBV20-1|TRBD2
SARLSGSSYNEQF
>TRBJ2-1|TRBV7-8|.
ASSLGNGPYNEQF